This TCR beta chain is drawn from a study of response to subunit inactivated influenza vaccine. Study observations and caveats: Seasonal influenza vaccination, on each occasion, was suggested by the authors to recruit few new T cells.

As regards this clonotype: The target antigen is unknown.

Trimming cost V 2 bases and J 5 bases, with 13 bases left between them. Germline V gene data show CDR1 as MNHEY and CDR2 as SVGAGI. The CDR3 loop spans 16 amino acids. Using its own MiXCR run on the RT-PCR reads, TCRdb lists one record per CDR3 protein. Among about 480,000 distinct CDR3 sequences listed, about 25% were seen once. The origin of this receptor is a man in his fifties or sixties who received an inactivated influenza vaccine. The chain joins TRBV6-5 to TRBJ1-6; D perhaps matches TRBD1 (5 bases). Material: CD4+ T cells sorted from PBMCs, obtained less than 6 days after vaccination. CDR3 in amino acids: CASSYQMDTNNSPLHF. The DNA for the CDR3 is TGTGCCAGCAGTTACCAAATGGACACCAATAATTCACCCCTCCACTTT.